The 18 T cell receptor beta chains given below trace back to one sample, sequenced in a study of OX40 agonist ivuxolimab in advanced cancers. The table came from immunoSEQ multiplex PCR; TCRdb's copy has only in-frame clones and leaves some out. The sample contains about 17,000 clones, roughly four fifths of which appear only once. The material sequenced was CD4+ or CD8+ T cells sorted from blood, taken in a trial of the OX40 agonist ivuxolimab. These receptors originate from an adult with an advanced solid tumor such as melanoma, head and neck, liver or kidney cancer.

The rearrangement uses TRBV29-1 and TRBJ2-2; the D gene is possibly TRBD2 (6 bases). The germline V gene has CDR1 SQVTM and CDR2 ANQGSEA. Trimming stripped 3 bases from V and 5 bases from J, with 16 bases between. The CDR3 is 15 amino acids. The CDR3 sequence is CSVDLGRIGTGELFF. CDR3 sequence (DNA): TGCAGCGTTGACTTGGGGAGGATAGGAACCGGGGAGCTGTTTTTT.

V is TRBV28 and J is TRBJ2-5; 8 nucleotides agree with TRBD2. The ends lost 7 bases at V and 1 base at J; junction bases unmatched: 14. This CDR3 contains 17 residues. Germline CDR1 is MDHEN and CDR2 is SYDVKM. DNA of the CDR3: TGTGCCAGCACCCCTGGTTGGCTAGCGGGCCTCCAAGAGACCCAGTACTTC. Amino acid sequence: CASTPGWLAGLQETQYF.

This chain connects TRBV7-9 to TRBJ1-2; perhaps TRBD1 as D (6 bases). The CDR3 sequence is 13 residues long. The germline V gene encodes CDR1 SEHNR and CDR2 FQNEAQ (reference sequence). Trimming took off 2 bases at V and 5 bases at J, with 9 bases between the two ends. The CDR3 nucleotides are TGTGCCAGCAGCTTAACAGGGAAATATGGCTACACCTTC. Its protein product is CASSLTGKYGYTF.

The V and J genes are TRBV6-1 and TRBJ2-3; D possibly corresponds to TRBD1 (6 bases). The CDR3 runs 15 residues. V lost 5 bases to trimming and J lost 5 bases, with 17 bases between them. Germline V lookup: CDR1 MNHNS, CDR2 SASEGT. The CDR3 loop reads CASSFGGSIQDTQYF. The CDR3 bases are TGTGCCAGCAGTTTTGGGGGCAGTATCCAAGATACGCAGTATTTT.

This clone came up once. The V and J genes are TRBV2 and TRBJ2-1; D gene unclear. The germline V and J ends were trimmed by 1 base and 13 bases, with 17 bases remaining between them. Looked up from germline, CDR1 is SNHLY and CDR2 is FYNNEI. The CDR3 is made up of 14 amino acids. The CDR3 nucleotides are TGTGCCAGCAGTGAAGGGGCAAGCGCTGCCCAACAGTTCTTC. This codes for CASSEGASAAQQFF.

This chain links TRBV19 with TRBJ2-1; 9 positions agree with TRBD2. The ends lost 7 bases at V and 8 bases at J; junction bases unmatched: 18. The CDR3 is 17 residues long. Per germline, CDR1 LNHDA and CDR2 SQIVND (reference sequence). The CDR3 DNA sequence: TGTGCCAGTATCGGCGGCGGGGTAGCGGGAGCCGTGGATGAGCAGTTCTTC. Translating it yields CASIGGGVAGAVDEQFF. The full variable domain, rest sourced from reference TRBV19 and TRBJ2-1, is DGGITQSPKYLFRKEGQNVTLSCEQNLNHDAMYWYRQDPGQGLRLIYYSQIVNDFQKGDIAEGYSVSREKKESFPLTVTSAQKNPTAFYLCASIGGGVAGAVDEQFFGPGTRLTVL.

The CDR3, as DNA: TGTGCCAGCGGAACCGGGACTAGCGGATCCAATGAGCAGTTCTTC. Its translation: CASGTGTSGSNEQFF. This chain connects TRBV6-1 to TRBJ2-1; 11 bases agree with TRBD2. The V gene's germline CDR1 is MNHNS and CDR2 SASEGT. J was trimmed by 6 bases and V by 8 bases; bases with no gene match: 9. The CDR3 spans 15 residues.

The chain uses TRBV6-5 and TRBJ1-1; D gene ambiguous. The CDR3 has 15 amino acids. The V end was cut by 5 bases, the J end by 4 bases, with 17 bases between. Germline lookup yields CDR1 MNHEY and CDR2 SVGAGI. In DNA form, the CDR3 reads TGTGCCAGCAGTCGCCCAAGAACGGGTAGCACTGAAGCTTTCTTT. Protein product: CASSRPRTGSTEAFF.

V gene TRBV2 combines with J gene TRBJ1-1, with D possibly being TRBD1 (5 bases). The CDR3 runs to 14 residues. Germline CDR1 is SNHLY and CDR2 is FYNNEI. The V gene lost 7 bases and the J gene lost 5 bases, with 17 bases spanning the gap. The CDR3 DNA sequence: TGTGCCAGCAACCCGGGAACGAGGGGTACTGAAGCTTTCTTT. Protein: CASNPGTRGTEAFF.

The CDR3 nucleotides are TGTGCCAGCAGCTTGGGTGGACCAACCGAGCAGTACTTC. Translating gives CASSLGGPTEQYF. The rearrangement links TRBV5-4 to TRBJ2-7; D is uncertain. The V and J ends lost 0 bases and 6 bases respectively, with 10 bases between them. The CDR3 is 13 residues long. Germline V lookup: CDR1 SGHNT, CDR2 YYREEE (reference sequence).

V and J are TRBV28 and TRBJ1-4; the D gene is possibly TRBD1 (5 bases). Trimming cost V 2 bases and J 8 bases, with 12 bases left between them. Germline values: CDR1 MDHEN, CDR2 SYDVKM. The CDR3 runs to 14 residues. CDR3 residues: CASSLKGLGEKLFF. As DNA, the CDR3 is TGTGCCAGCAGTTTAAAGGGGTTGGGGGAAAAACTGTTTTTT. Based on the CDR3 plus reference TRBV28 and TRBJ1-4, the full variable domain is DVKVTQSSRYLVKRTGEKVFLECVQDMDHENMFWYRQDPGLGLRLIYFSYDVKMKEKGDIPEGYSVSREKKERFSLILESASTNQTSMYLCASSLKGLGEKLFFGSGTQLSVL.

This CDR3 reads CASSYVQGNSYGYTF. The CDR3 DNA reads TGTGCCAGCAGTTACGTACAGGGGAATAGCTATGGCTACACCTTC. The chain combines TRBV6-5 with TRBJ1-2; 7 bases fit TRBD1. After removal of 2 bases from V and 4 bases from J, the junction contained 7 bases not matched to a gene. CDR1 and CDR2 (germline): MNHEY, SVGAGI. CDR3 length: 15 amino acids.

The V and J genes are TRBV28 and TRBJ1-2; a possible D gene is TRBD1 (5 bases). Trimming stripped 5 bases from V and 7 bases from J, with 20 bases between. CDR3 size: 15 residues. Per germline, CDR1 MDHEN and CDR2 SYDVKM. This CDR3 reads CASSIGVPALRGYTF. As DNA, the CDR3 is TGTGCCAGCAGTATAGGGGTTCCGGCCTTGCGTGGCTACACCTTC.

The chain carries TRBV7-2 and TRBJ2-7, with a weak D call TRBD1 (7 bases). Germline V gene sequence: CDR1 SGHTA, CDR2 FQGNSA. The CDR3 totals 13 residues. V was clipped by 5 bases and J by 6 bases, with 14 bases between them. The chain's CDR3 is CASSRRDRGEQYF. The CDR3, as DNA: TGTGCCAGCAGCCGGCGGGACAGAGGCGAGCAGTACTTC.

The chain employs TRBV7-9 and TRBJ2-7, with 15 bases that match TRBD2. J gave up 4 bases and V 3 bases, and 7 bases lay outside the gene matches. The germline V gene has CDR1 SEHNR and CDR2 FQNEAQ (reference sequence). The CDR3 extends over 17 amino acids. CDR3 in amino acids: CASSLYSGTSGRYEQYF. The DNA for the CDR3 is TGTGCCAGCAGCTTGTATTCCGGGACTAGCGGGAGGTACGAGCAGTACTTC.

This clone was observed a few times. The chain is built from TRBV18 and TRBJ1-6; D call uncertain. CDR1 is KGHSH, CDR2 LQKENI, per germline. The CDR3 sequence is 13 residues long. Trimming removed 4 bases from V and 9 bases from J, with 10 bases in between. CDR3 amino acids: CASSRSEGSPLHF. The DNA of the CDR3 is TGTGCCAGCTCACGGTCCGAGGGTTCACCCCTCCACTTT.

V usage is TRBV2 and J usage is TRBJ2-1; 9 nucleotides agree with TRBD2. After removal of 4 bases from V and 10 bases from J, the junction contained 11 bases not matched to a gene. Looked up from germline, CDR1 is SNHLY and CDR2 is FYNNEI. This CDR3 is 15 amino acids long. The CDR3 spells CASSARGRAGGEQFF. The CDR3 DNA reads TGTGCCAGCAGTGCCCGCGGGAGGGCCGGGGGGGAGCAGTTCTTC.

The chain links TRBV19 to TRBJ2-1; D not resolved. From germline, CDR1 is LNHDA and CDR2 SQIVND (reference sequence). CDR3 size: 14 residues. Trimming shortened V by 5 bases and J by 1 base, and 9 bases separated the two germline ends. Here the CDR3 reads CASSLRKSYNEQFF. The DNA for the CDR3 is TGTGCCAGTAGTCTTCGGAAGTCCTACAATGAGCAGTTCTTC.